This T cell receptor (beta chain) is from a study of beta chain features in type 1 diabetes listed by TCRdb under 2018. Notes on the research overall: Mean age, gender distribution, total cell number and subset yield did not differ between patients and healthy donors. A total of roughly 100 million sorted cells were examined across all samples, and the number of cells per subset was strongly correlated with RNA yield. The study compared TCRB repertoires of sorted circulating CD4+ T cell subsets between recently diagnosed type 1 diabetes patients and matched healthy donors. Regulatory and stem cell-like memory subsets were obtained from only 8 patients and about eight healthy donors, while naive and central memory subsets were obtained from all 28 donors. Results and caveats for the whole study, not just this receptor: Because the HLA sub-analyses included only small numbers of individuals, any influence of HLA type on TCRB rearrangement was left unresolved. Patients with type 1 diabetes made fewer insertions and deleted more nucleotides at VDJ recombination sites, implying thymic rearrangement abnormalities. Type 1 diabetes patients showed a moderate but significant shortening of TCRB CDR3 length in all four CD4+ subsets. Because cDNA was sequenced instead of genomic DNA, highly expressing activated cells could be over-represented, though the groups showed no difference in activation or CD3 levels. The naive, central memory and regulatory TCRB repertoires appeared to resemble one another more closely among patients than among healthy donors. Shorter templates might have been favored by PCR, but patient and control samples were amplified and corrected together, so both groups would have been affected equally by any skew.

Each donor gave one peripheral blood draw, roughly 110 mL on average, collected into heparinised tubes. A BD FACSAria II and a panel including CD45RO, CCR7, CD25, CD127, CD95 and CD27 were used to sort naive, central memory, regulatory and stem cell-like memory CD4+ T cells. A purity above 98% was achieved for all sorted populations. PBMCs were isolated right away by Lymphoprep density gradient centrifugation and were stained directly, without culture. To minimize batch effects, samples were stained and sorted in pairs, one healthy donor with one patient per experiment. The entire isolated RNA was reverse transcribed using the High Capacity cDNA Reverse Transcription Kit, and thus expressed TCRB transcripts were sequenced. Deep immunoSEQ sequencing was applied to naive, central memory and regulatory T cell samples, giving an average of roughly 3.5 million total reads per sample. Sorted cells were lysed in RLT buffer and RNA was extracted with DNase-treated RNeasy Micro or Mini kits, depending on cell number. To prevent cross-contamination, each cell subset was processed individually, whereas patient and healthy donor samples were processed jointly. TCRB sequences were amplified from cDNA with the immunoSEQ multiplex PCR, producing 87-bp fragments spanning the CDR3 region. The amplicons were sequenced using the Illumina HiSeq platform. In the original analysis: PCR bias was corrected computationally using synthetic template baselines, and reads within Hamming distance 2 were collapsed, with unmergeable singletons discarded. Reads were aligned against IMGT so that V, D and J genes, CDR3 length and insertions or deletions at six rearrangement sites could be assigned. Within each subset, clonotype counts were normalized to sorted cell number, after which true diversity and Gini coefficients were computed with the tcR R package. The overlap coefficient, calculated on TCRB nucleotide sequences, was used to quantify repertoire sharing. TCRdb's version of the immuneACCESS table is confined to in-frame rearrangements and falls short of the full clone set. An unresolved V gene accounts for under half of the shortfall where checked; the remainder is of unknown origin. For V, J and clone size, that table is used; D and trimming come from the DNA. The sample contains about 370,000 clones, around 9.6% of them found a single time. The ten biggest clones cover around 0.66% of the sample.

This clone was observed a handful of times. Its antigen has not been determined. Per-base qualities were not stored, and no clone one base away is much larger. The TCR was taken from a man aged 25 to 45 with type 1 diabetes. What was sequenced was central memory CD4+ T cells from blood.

Read as DNA, the sequence is TGCGCCAGCAGCACCGGGACTAGCGGGCTCCTGGAGACCCAGTACTTC. Its protein product is CASSTGTSGLLETQYF. The chain uses TRBV5-1 and TRBJ2-5, and 12 bases in between align with TRBD2. CDR1 and CDR2, looked up from the germline V gene, are SGHRS and YFSETQ. At the junction V is shortened by 4 bases and J by 5 bases; bases outside the gene matches: 9. The CDR3 has 16 amino acids, counting the end cysteine and phenylalanine. This entry keeps only the CDR3 DNA: 48 bases, framed from base 1. Where the CDR3 stops, the reference TRBV5-1 and TRBJ2-5 genes take over; the full variable domain is KAGVTQTPRYLIKTRGQQVTLSCSPISGHRSVSWYQQTPGQGLQFLFEYFSETQRNKGNFPGRFSGRQFSNSRSEMNVSTLELGDSALYLCASSTGTSGLLETQYFGPGTRLLVL.